Below, 2 T cell receptor beta chains from the same sample are listed, as sequenced in a study of blood T cell repertoires in COVID-19. The method was immunoSEQ multiplex PCR; TCRdb's version includes in-frame clones alone and lacks a portion of them. The data show approximately 500,000 clones, about 89% seen once. Sample: peripheral blood. These receptors all come from a woman aged 45 to 65 with COVID-19, enrolled during active disease.

The rearrangement uses TRBV11-2 and TRBJ2-3; the match to TRBD1 covers 7 bases. Germline values: CDR1 SGHAT, CDR2 FQNNGV. This CDR3 has 16 amino acids. The V gene end was trimmed by 4 bases and the J gene end by 3 bases; junction bases not matched to a gene: 10. The CDR3 DNA is TGTGCCAGCAGCTCCACAGGGGTCCCATATACAGATACGCAGTATTTT. As protein: CASSSTGVPYTDTQYF.

The V call is TRBV5-4, the J call TRBJ2-1; D remains ambiguous. V shed 0 bases and J shed 6 bases, with 16 bases lying between them. The CDR3 is 16 amino acids. Germline V gene data show CDR1 as SGHNT and CDR2 as YYREEE (reference sequence). As DNA, the CDR3 is TGTGCCAGCAGCTTGGTACGAGGAGCTACGGTCAATGAGCAGTTCTTC. Encoded protein: CASSLVRGATVNEQFF. Using reference TRBV5-4 and TRBJ2-1 for the parts outside the CDR3, the full variable domain is ETGVTQSPTHLIKTRGQQVTLRCSSQSGHNTVSWYQQALGQGPQFIFQYYREEENGRGNFPPRFSGLQFPNYSSELNVNALELDDSALYLCASSLVRGATVNEQFFGPGTRLTVL.